This entry lists 20 T cell receptor beta chains sequenced from one sample in a study of blood T cell repertoires in COVID-19. Here immunoSEQ multiplex PCR was the method, and the copy in TCRdb shows in-frame clones only, minus some. The sample carries 150,000 to 200,000 clones, nearly 85% recorded once. Sequences were obtained from peripheral blood. The receptors here all came from a woman under 40 with acute or convalescent COVID-19.

J is TRBJ2-7 and V is TRBV6-5; TRBD1 aligns across 9 bases. CDR1 MNHEY and CDR2 SVGAGI come from the germline V gene. CDR3 size: 14 residues. Trimming cost V 6 bases and J 2 bases; bases outside gene matches: 5. CDR3 DNA sequence: TGTGCCAGCAGGGGACAGGGACTACCCTACGAGCAGTACTTC. As protein: CASRGQGLPYEQYF.

This clone was counted a single time. The chain combines TRBV19 with TRBJ1-2, with TRBD1 identical over 7 bases. Unmatched junction bases numbered 6, after V lost 6 bases and J lost 8 bases. The germline gives CDR1 LNHDA, CDR2 SQIVND (reference sequence). The length of the CDR3 is 12 residues. CDR3 sequence (DNA): TGTGCCAGTAGCCGACAGGGTGGCGGCTACACCTTC. Translating it yields CASSRQGGGYTF.

V gene TRBV12-3 or TRBV12-4 combines with J gene TRBJ2-3; no reliable D call. This CDR3 region has 12 residues. The V end lost 5 bases, the J end lost 2 bases, and 5 bases lay between the germline ends. This CDR3 reads CASSGNTDTQYF. The CDR3 DNA reads as TGTGCCAGCAGTGGCAACACAGATACGCAGTATTTT.

This clone was observed a handful of times. The chain couples TRBV7-6 to TRBJ2-5, with D perhaps TRBD1 (5 bases). Trimming shortened V by 8 bases and J by 7 bases, and 14 bases separated the two germline ends. The CDR3 covers 12 residues. Germline V lookup: CDR1 SGHVS, CDR2 FNYEAQ. The CDR3 loop reads CASVAGLSTQYF. CDR3 bases: TGTGCCAGCGTAGCAGGGCTGTCGACCCAGTACTTC.

The chain carries TRBV11-2 and TRBJ2-1; D ambiguous. This CDR3 region has 11 residues. V lost 1 base and J lost 8, with 3 bases in between. In germline, CDR1 is SGHAT, CDR2 FQNNGV. This CDR3 reads CASSLAYEQFF. The DNA of the CDR3 is TGTGCCAGCAGCTTAGCCTATGAGCAGTTCTTC.

This clone has a single count. The V gene is TRBV3-1 (or the pseudogene TRBV3-2), the J gene TRBJ1-5, with D possibly TRBD1 on 5 matching bases. Trimming took 4 bases from V and 5 from J, leaving 15 bases between them. The CDR3 length is 15 residues. Germline values: CDR1 LGHDT, CDR2 YNNKEL (reference sequence). CDR3 residues: CASSPGTQAHQPQHF. The CDR3 DNA reads as TGTGCCAGCAGCCCGGGGACTCAAGCTCATCAGCCCCAGCATTTT.

The rearrangement links TRBV19 to TRBJ1-5; no reliable D call. The CDR3 has 15 residues. Germline CDR1 reads LNHDA; CDR2 reads SQIVND (reference sequence). V dropped 6 bases and J dropped 2 bases, with 14 bases sitting between them. The CDR3 coding sequence is TGTGCCAGTAGCAAGGCGGGGTTGGGCAATCAGCCCCAGCATTTT. This sequence encodes CASSKAGLGNQPQHF.

About this clone itself: This sample also contains other DNA sequences that code for the same CDR3. The chain employs TRBV5-1 and TRBJ2-7; weak D call: TRBD1 (6 bases). CDR1 is SGHRS, CDR2 YFSETQ, per germline. The CDR3 sequence is 12 residues long. The ends were cut back, 1 base at V and 4 bases at J, with 6 bases in the middle. CDR3 in DNA: TGCGCCAGCAGCTTGAGGGGGTACGAGCAGTACTTC. Protein: CASSLRGYEQYF.

V and J are TRBV2 and TRBJ1-2; no definite D call. The CDR3 covers 14 residues. In germline, CDR1 is SNHLY, CDR2 FYNNEI. V was pared by 5 bases and J by 6 bases, with 16 bases between. The CDR3 sequence: CASSWQPTRDGYTF. The CDR3 nucleotides read TGTGCCAGCAGTTGGCAGCCCACGAGGGATGGCTACACCTTC.

This chain connects TRBV4-1 to TRBJ1-6; no definite D call. Trimming removed 1 base from V and 5 bases from J, with 12 bases in between. The CDR3 runs 16 residues. Germline CDR1 reads MGHRA; CDR2 reads YSYEKL. CDR3 protein: CASSQVGRSNNSPLHF. The CDR3 DNA reads TGCGCCAGCAGCCAAGTGGGCAGAAGTAATAATTCACCCCTCCACTTT.

The sample holds one count of this clone. The chain is built from TRBV5-1 and TRBJ1-2; tentatively, D is TRBD1 (5 bases). The germline V and J ends were trimmed by 3 bases and 9 bases, with 15 bases remaining between them. The CDR3 is 13 amino acids. Germline lookup yields CDR1 SGHRS and CDR2 YFSETQ. This CDR3 reads CASSSHVGASYTF. The CDR3 DNA reads TGCGCCAGCAGCTCCCATGTTGGGGCAAGCTACACCTTC. The variable domain in full, completed from reference TRBV5-1 and TRBJ1-2, reads KAGVTQTPRYLIKTRGQQVTLSCSPISGHRSVSWYQQTPGQGLQFLFEYFSETQRNKGNFPGRFSGRQFSNSRSEMNVSTLELGDSALYLCASSSHVGASYTFGSGTRLTVV.

The CDR3 nucleotides read TGTGCCAGCAGCTTCCTTGAAAAACTGTTTTTT. Translating it yields CASSFLEKLFF. The gene calls are TRBV11-2 and TRBJ1-4, with unresolved D. The V and J ends lost 3 bases and 7 bases respectively, with 3 bases between them. The CDR3 is 11 residues long. From germline, CDR1 is SGHAT and CDR2 FQNNGV.

This clone was detected once. The V gene is TRBV7-8, the J gene TRBJ2-7, with 9 bases fitting TRBD2. The CDR3 totals 15 residues. Germline CDR1 reads SGHVS; CDR2 reads FQNEAQ. V lost 5 bases to trimming and J lost 5 bases; unmatched junction nucleotides: 10. The CDR3 bases are TGTGCCAGCAGCGCGGGGGGGCAGGGGTACCACGAGCAGTACTTC. It yields the protein CASSAGGQGYHEQYF.

The chain employs TRBV6-5 and TRBJ2-2; TRBD1 matches 9 bases. The CDR3 contains 16 residues. Germline loops: CDR1 MNHEY, CDR2 SVGAGI. Trimming took 2 bases from V and 7 from J; bases not matched to a gene: 8. The CDR3 loop is CASSYRTGATIGELFF. The CDR3 DNA reads as TGTGCCAGCAGTTACAGGACAGGGGCGACCATCGGGGAGCTGTTTTTT.

The rearrangement joins TRBV28 to TRBJ2-3; D call uncertain. The CDR3 is made up of 13 amino acids. With 3 bases removed from V and 0 bases from J, the gap between germline ends came to 4 bases. Germline V lookup: CDR1 MDHEN, CDR2 SYDVKM. This CDR3 is CASSFQSTDTQYF. The CDR3, as DNA: TGTGCCAGCAGTTTCCAGAGCACAGATACGCAGTATTTT.

The chain couples TRBV24-1 to TRBJ1-2, with D possibly being TRBD1 (5 bases). There are 16 residues in the CDR3. Trimming removed 4 bases from V and 4 bases from J, with 18 bases in between. Germline values: CDR1 KGHDR, CDR2 SFDVKD. CDR3 bases: TGTGCCACCAGTGACTCGGGGGGGGAAGCCCCCTATGGCTACACCTTC. Translated: CATSDSGGEAPYGYTF.

V and J are TRBV10-2 and TRBJ1-3; D is unresolved. The CDR3 loop spans 13 amino acids. Germline V gives CDR1 WSHSY, CDR2 SAAADI. The V and J ends lost 4 bases and 2 bases respectively, with 6 bases between them. The CDR3 DNA reads as TGCGCCAGCAGTGGGGGAGCTGGAAACACCATATATTTT. It yields the protein CASSGGAGNTIYF.

The gene calls are TRBV5-1 and TRBJ1-1, with 10 bases identical to TRBD1. Trimming took 4 bases from V and 6 from J; bases not matched to a gene: 9. Germline values: CDR1 SGHRS, CDR2 YFSETQ. CDR3 length: 15 amino acids. Here the CDR3 reads CASSRDRGVLAEAFF. The DNA of the CDR3 is TGCGCCAGCAGCCGGGACAGGGGAGTTTTGGCTGAAGCTTTCTTT.

V gene TRBV28 combines with J gene TRBJ2-1; 7 bases are shared with TRBD2. V dropped 5 bases and J dropped 7; count of bases not matched to a gene: 14. CDR3 length equals 16 residues. Per the germline V gene, CDR1 is MDHEN and CDR2 is SYDVKM. For the CDR3, the DNA is TGTGCCAGCAGTGCTTTAGCGGGCATAGGGGAGAATGAGCAGTTCTTC. It yields the protein CASSALAGIGENEQFF.

The V and J genes are TRBV18 and TRBJ2-3; 13 nucleotides line up with TRBD2. J was trimmed by 2 bases and V by 6 bases; bases with no gene match: 8. Germline CDR1 is KGHSH and CDR2 is LQKENI. CDR3 length: 17 amino acids. The CDR3 DNA is TGTGCCAGCTCGCTAAGGACTAGCGGGAGCCACACAGATACGCAGTATTTT. Its translation is CASSLRTSGSHTDTQYF. The complete variable domain, with remaining parts taken from reference TRBV18 and TRBJ2-3, reads NAGVMQNPRHLVRRRGQEARLRCSPMKGHSHVYWYRQLPEEGLKFMVYLQKENIIDESGMPKERFSAEFPKEGPSILRIQQVVRGDSAAYFCASSLRTSGSHTDTQYFGPGTRLTVL.